These T cell receptor beta chains were read from a single sample in a study of technical replicates of blood from a few donors. Assay used: immunoSEQ multiplex PCR; TCRdb lists only in-frame clones, some missing. This sample has under 95,000 clones, with 85% to 95% found just once. Input material: T cells isolated from PBMCs. These receptors were taken from a human donor in good health. Each CDR3 is given with its conserved first and last residue. A D gene is named only where the DNA matches it firmly.

j_call v_call d_call cdr3_aa cdr3_nt
TRBJ2-2 TRBV28 TRBD2 CATLRAGARLDGELFF TGTGCCACCCTAAGGGCGGGAGCTCGTTTGGACGGGGAGCTGTTTTTT
TRBJ1-3 TRBV6-5 . CASSYSRGTGNTIYF TGTGCCAGCAGTTACTCCCGGGGAACTGGAAACACCATATATTTT
TRBJ2-2 TRBV18 TRBD2 CASSPSPGLAGGANTGELFF TGTGCCAGCTCACCTTCGCCGGGACTAGCGGGAGGAGCTAACACCGGGGAGCTGTTTTTT
TRBJ2-3 TRBV5-1 TRBD2 CASSLETSSDTQYF TGCGCCAGCAGCTTGGAGACTAGCTCAGATACGCAGTATTTT
TRBJ2-1 TRBV5-1 TRBD2 CASSEPGLAEQFF TGCGCCAGCAGCGAACCGGGACTAGCGGAGCAGTTCTTC
TRBJ1-1 TRBV30 . CAWSEEIEAFF TGTGCCTGGAGTGAAGAGATTGAAGCTTTCTTT
TRBJ1-2 TRBV6-5 . CASSYSKWAAEGYTF TGTGCCAGCAGTTACTCGAAGTGGGCTGCTGAAGGCTACACCTTC
TRBJ1-1 TRBV4-2 TRBD1 CASRTTTGGTEAFF TGTGCCAGCAGAACCACCACAGGGGGAACTGAAGCTTTCTTT
TRBJ2-6 TRBV9 . CASSDGTHSSGANVLTF TGTGCCAGCAGCGATGGGACACACAGCTCTGGGGCCAACGTCCTGACTTTC
TRBJ1-6 TRBV4-1 TRBD1 CASSPGGRGPGYSPLHF TGCGCCAGCAGCCCCGGAGGCAGGGGGCCTGGATATTCACCCCTCCACTTT
TRBJ1-3 TRBV4-1 . CASSQPLAGTSGNTIYF TGCGCCAGCAGCCAACCCTTGGCGGGGACCTCTGGAAACACCATATATTTT
TRBJ1-6 TRBV6-1 TRBD1 CASSLNDRDSPLHF TGTGCCAGCAGCTTAAACGACAGGGACTCACCCCTCCACTTT
TRBJ1-1 TRBV29-1 . CSGKQVFDTEAFF TGCAGCGGTAAACAGGTCTTCGACACTGAAGCTTTCTTT
TRBJ2-7 TRBV28 . CASIPPAGTYEQYF TGTGCCAGCATCCCCCCGGCAGGGACCTACGAGCAGTACTTC
TRBJ1-2 TRBV6-5 TRBD1 CASNPSGTGYGYTF TGTGCCAGCAACCCGTCGGGGACAGGGTATGGCTACACCTTC
TRBJ2-7 TRBV5-1 TRBD1 CASSTGTGSYEQYF TGCGCCAGCAGCACCGGGACAGGCTCCTACGAGCAGTACTTC
TRBJ2-3 TRBV4-2 TRBD2 CASSQDPQTSGGVTDTQYF TGTGCCAGCAGCCAAGATCCCCAGACTAGCGGAGGGGTCACAGATACGCAGTATTTT
TRBJ2-7 TRBV6-5 TRBD2 CASGAGVLDEQYF TGTGCCAGCGGGGCGGGAGTTTTGGACGAGCAGTACTTC